This T cell receptor beta chain was identified in a study of regulatory T cells in long-lasting Graves disease. Study-level information: Patients newly diagnosed with Graves' had been on antithyroid drugs for under 3 months.

V lost 4 bases to trimming and J lost 0 bases; unmatched junction nucleotides: 4. This CDR3 region has 15 residues. Germline CDR1 reads SGHRS; CDR2 reads YFSETQ. HTBI primers from iRepertoire and Arm-PCR of CDR3 regions yielded the TCR beta libraries. One entry per CDR3 protein, called by TCRdb with MiXCR from the multiplex PCR reads. The data show about 540,000 distinct CDR3 sequences, about 13% seen once. Time point here: newly diagnosed GD, antithyroid drugs for less than 3 months. PBMCs were the source of the RNA used for TCR sequencing. A further study also used this sample, focusing on T cells in Graves' hyperthyroidism and ophthalmopathy. That report adds: Researchers barred patients who had uncontrolled infection, other autoimmune disease, pregnancy or lactation. First-round RT-PCR with HTBI primers amplified the TCR CDR3 region.

The sequence was obtained from a man in his thirties or forties with Graves disease. The V call is TRBV5-1, the J call TRBJ2-7; TRBD2 agrees at 10 bases. Source: peripheral blood mononuclear cells (PBMCs), taken at new diagnosis, from a patient treated with antithyroid drugs. CDR3 region: CASSRTSGNSYEQYF. The CDR3 bases are TGCGCCAGCAGCCGGACTAGCGGAAACTCCTACGAGCAGTACTTC.